This T cell receptor (beta chain) originates from a study of blood T cell repertoires in COVID-19. Participants were aged about 18 to 95 years, lived in roughly 23 US areas, and enrolled virtually. Assignments of participants to cohorts depended upon their own reported clinical history. Recovery meant two consecutive negative NP/OP PCR tests, professional clearance, or resolved symptoms. Authors' data handling: Nucleated cell counts were estimated from reference gene primer amplification. Produced via immunoSEQ multiplex PCR; TCRdb's table is partial and in-frame only. V, J and clone size were drawn from that table, and D and trimming were deduced from the DNA. This table has 150,000 to 200,000 clones, about 91% appearing once. The V and J ends lost 1 base and 5 bases respectively, with 8 bases between them. Germline-derived CDR1 and CDR2 are LGHDT and YNNKEL (reference sequence). The CDR3 totals 13 residues.

This clone was observed a handful of times. The gene calls are TRBV3-1 (or the pseudogene TRBV3-2) and TRBJ1-2; tentative D call: TRBD1 (6 bases). The sequenced material came from PBMCs or T cells enriched from blood (not recorded which). The TCR originated in a woman between 18 and 29 years old who had recovered from COVID-19. CDR3 DNA: TGTGCCAGCAGCCAAGGACAGGATTATGGCTACACCTTC. Translated, it gives CASSQGQDYGYTF.